What follows is one T cell receptor beta chain and its context. The data belong to a study of blood T cell repertoires in COVID-19. The assay was immunoSEQ multiplex PCR, and TCRdb's table has in-frame clones only and misses some. The sample shows a few hundred thousand clones, about 86% of them seen only once. The source material was PBMCs or T cells enriched from blood (not recorded which). This receptor was taken from a woman aged 40 to 50 with acute COVID-19.

In DNA form, the CDR3 reads TGTGCCAGCAGCATTACAGGATATAATTCACCCCTCCACTTT. Protein sequence: CASSITGYNSPLHF. The V gene is TRBV6-5, the J gene TRBJ1-6; maybe TRBD1 (5 bases). Trimming pared 6 bases from V and 4 bases from J, leaving 10 bases between. The CDR3 contains 14 residues. Germline CDR1 MNHEY, CDR2 SVGAGI.